What follows are 24 T cell receptor beta chains derived from one specimen sequenced in a study of cytomegalovirus exposure and HLA in healthy donors. Libraries were prepared by immunoSEQ multiplex PCR; TCRdb keeps only in-frame clonotypes and omits some of them. The sample comprises 90,000 to 130,000 clones, about 85% of which are singletons, and over 2.5% rests with the top ten. Sequenced sample: PBMCs. These receptor sequences come from a woman between 18 and 30 years old in good health and CMV-seronegative.

The chain joins TRBV9 to TRBJ2-1, with 8 bases that match TRBD1. J was trimmed by 7 bases and V by 0 bases; bases with no gene match: 3. The CDR3 length is 14 residues. Germline V gene data show CDR1 as SGDLS and CDR2 as YYNGEE. The CDR3 protein is CASSVGTGKNEQFF. The CDR3 DNA is TGTGCCAGCAGCGTAGGGACAGGGAAAAATGAGCAGTTCTTC.

V gene TRBV6-6 combines with J gene TRBJ2-1; 8 positions match TRBD1. Trimming at V came to 2 bases and at J to 0 bases, leaving 3 bases not matched to a gene. CDR3 length equals 16 residues. Germline V gene sequence: CDR1 MNHNY, CDR2 SVGAGI (reference sequence). The CDR3 region is CASSYRDRLSYNEQFF. In nucleotides, the CDR3 is TGTGCCAGCAGTTACCGGGACAGGCTCTCCTACAATGAGCAGTTCTTC.

The chain uses TRBV4-1 and TRBJ2-7; 8 nucleotides line up with TRBD2. Germline V gene sequence: CDR1 MGHRA, CDR2 YSYEKL. After removal of 5 bases from V and 4 bases from J, the junction contained 10 bases not matched to a gene. The CDR3 length is 15 residues. The CDR3 reads CASSDPLAGRYEQYF. CDR3 in DNA: TGCGCCAGCAGCGACCCCCTAGCGGGTAGGTACGAGCAGTACTTC.

The chain links TRBV2 to TRBJ1-4; 9 nucleotides line up with TRBD1. Looked up from germline, CDR1 is SNHLY and CDR2 is FYNNEI. The CDR3 runs 15 residues. J gave up 7 bases and V 5 bases, and 8 bases lay outside the gene matches. CDR3 nucleotide sequence: TGTGCCAGCAGTACTACGACAGGGGGAATTGAAAAACTGTTTTTT. It translates to CASSTTTGGIEKLFF. The full variable domain, in which reference TRBV2 and TRBJ1-4 provide the parts outside the CDR3, is EPEVTQTPSHQVTQMGQEVILRCVPISNHLYFYWYRQILGQKVEFLVSFYNNEISEKSEIFDDQFSVERPDGSNFTLKIRSTKLEDSAMYFCASSTTTGGIEKLFFGSGTQLSVL.

The rearrangement uses TRBV27 and TRBJ2-1, with TRBD1 matching over 7 bases. Germline CDR1 is MNHEY and CDR2 is SMNVEV (reference sequence). The CDR3 length is 13 residues. With V trimmed by 8 bases and J by 6 bases, 7 bases remained unmatched. CDR3 sequence (DNA): TGTGCCAGCTCAAGCAGGGGGTCCAATGAGCAGTTCTTC. It translates to CASSSRGSNEQFF.

The genes are TRBV6-4 and TRBJ1-1; possible D gene TRBD1, 5 bases. The CDR3 length is 14 residues. With 7 bases removed from V and 4 bases from J, the gap between germline ends came to 16 bases. Germline CDR1 and CDR2: MRHNA and SNTAGT. Written as DNA, the CDR3 is TGTGCCAGCAAGGACAATCGCGCCGGCACTGAAGCTTTCTTT. Its translation: CASKDNRAGTEAFF.

The chain recombines TRBV2 with TRBJ1-2; D is perhaps TRBD1 (6 bases). This CDR3 comprises 16 residues. Trimming removed 3 bases from V and 4 bases from J, with 18 bases in between. The germline CDR1 and CDR2 sequences are SNHLY and FYNNEI. The CDR3 protein is CASSDPRQEFSYGYTF. CDR3 DNA sequence: TGTGCCAGCAGTGACCCTCGACAGGAATTTTCCTATGGCTACACCTTC.

This chain joins TRBV25-1 and TRBJ2-1; a weak D match, TRBD2 (5 bases). There are 13 residues in the CDR3. The V end was cut by 6 bases, the J end by 7 bases, with 13 bases between. Germline V gives CDR1 MGHDK, CDR2 SYGVNS. The CDR3 coding sequence is TGTGCCAGCAGGGGGAGTTACGGAAATGAGCAGTTCTTC. It is translated as CASRGSYGNEQFF.

V usage is TRBV7-9 and J usage is TRBJ1-2; unclear D gene. The CDR3 runs 13 residues. The V and J ends lost 5 bases and 2 bases respectively, with 9 bases between them. Germline V CDR1 and CDR2: SEHNR, FQNEAQ (reference sequence). CDR3 protein: CASSRTENYGYTF. The CDR3 DNA reads TGTGCCAGCAGCCGGACTGAGAACTATGGCTACACCTTC. The entire variable domain, with the rest obtained from reference TRBV7-9 and TRBJ1-2, is as follows: DTGVSQNPRHKITKRGQNVTFRCDPISEHNRLYWYRQTLGQGPEFLTYFQNEAQLEKSRLLSDRFSAERPKGSFSTLEIQRTEQGDSAMYLCASSRTENYGYTFGSGTRLTVV.

V is TRBV9 and J is TRBJ2-7; possibly TRBD2 for D (6 bases). V lost 4 bases to trimming and J lost 3 bases, with 20 bases between them. Germline loops: CDR1 SGDLS, CDR2 YYNGEE. The CDR3 runs to 16 residues. In DNA form, the CDR3 reads TGTGCCAGCAGCCCCGGGAGTGGGACGATGGACTACGAGCAGTACTTC. Translation: CASSPGSGTMDYEQYF. Full variable domain (rest looked up from reference TRBV9 and TRBJ2-7): DSGVTQTPKHLITATGQRVTLRCSPRSGDLSVYWYQQSLDQGLQFLIQYYNGEERAKGNILERFSAQQFPDLHSELNLSSLELGDSALYFCASSPGSGTMDYEQYFGPGTRLTVT.

V and J are TRBV27 and TRBJ2-5; 8 bases match TRBD1. The CDR3 spans 12 residues. Trimming at V came to 8 bases and at J to 5 bases, leaving 4 bases not matched to a gene. The V gene's germline CDR1 is MNHEY and CDR2 SMNVEV (reference sequence). The CDR3 bases are TGTGCCAGCGGACAGGGTTCGGAGACCCAGTACTTC. It specifies CASGQGSETQYF.

The rearrangement links TRBV28 to TRBJ1-4; the D is unclear. V was pared by 7 bases and J by 8 bases, with 14 bases between. This CDR3 has 13 residues. Germline assignment: CDR1 MDHEN and CDR2 SYDVKM. The CDR3 DNA sequence: TGTGCCAGCAAAAAACAGTTTGAGGAAAAACTGTTTTTT. Residues: CASKKQFEEKLFF.

This chain joins TRBV27 and TRBJ1-1; D possibly corresponds to TRBD1 (5 bases). CDR3 size: 15 residues. V dropped 0 bases and J dropped 0 bases, with 8 bases sitting between them. CDR1 and CDR2 (germline): MNHEY, SMNVEV (reference sequence). CDR3 DNA sequence: TGTGCCAGCAGTTTATCGACAGCCATGAACACTGAAGCTTTCTTT. Its translation is CASSLSTAMNTEAFF.

The chain recombines TRBV11-2 with TRBJ2-2, with 12 positions matching TRBD2. This CDR3 is 16 amino acids long. Trimming cost V 4 bases and J 6 bases; bases outside gene matches: 6. Germline CDR1 and CDR2: SGHAT and FQNNGV. This CDR3 is CASSSASGGAAGELFF. The CDR3 bases are TGTGCCAGCAGCTCCGCTAGCGGGGGGGCGGCCGGGGAGCTGTTTTTT.

V is TRBV4-2 and J is TRBJ1-2; TRBD1 is a possible D gene (6 bases). Between the trimmed V and J ends, which lost 4 bases and 1 base, there was a span of 13 bases. The CDR3 sequence is 15 residues long. Germline assignment: CDR1 LGHNA and CDR2 YNFKEQ. The DNA for the CDR3 is TGTGCCAGCAGCCCCGGACAGCTAGATAACTATGGCTACACCTTC. It translates to CASSPGQLDNYGYTF.

This chain joins TRBV11-2 and TRBJ2-5; TRBD2 matches 7 bases. The trim removed 3 bases at V and 6 bases at J, leaving 10 bases unmatched. The CDR3 runs to 15 residues. Per the germline V gene, CDR1 is SGHAT and CDR2 is FQNNGV. The CDR3: CASSLGGVSPKTQYF. In nucleotides, the CDR3 is TGTGCCAGCAGCTTGGGAGGGGTCTCCCCCAAGACCCAGTACTTC.

The CDR3 region has the DNA TGCGCCAGCAGCTTGGATGCTAGCGGGGGGCAGCAGTTCTTC. Its protein product is CASSLDASGGQQFF. This rearrangement joins TRBV5-1 to TRBJ2-1; TRBD2 aligns across 11 bases. With V trimmed by 0 bases and J by 11 bases, 4 bases remained unmatched. Per germline, CDR1 SGHRS and CDR2 YFSETQ. The length of the CDR3 is 14 residues.

The chain couples TRBV28 to TRBJ2-7; TRBD2 aligns across 7 bases. The CDR3 runs 15 residues. From germline, CDR1 is MDHEN and CDR2 SYDVKM. Trimming cost V 3 bases and J 4 bases; bases outside gene matches: 9. CDR3 DNA sequence: TGTGCCAGCAGTTTTCGGCCGGGACTACCTTACGAGCAGTACTTC. This translates into CASSFRPGLPYEQYF.

In this sample, this clone turned up once. V and J are TRBV12-2 and TRBJ1-5; the DNA was not compared with TRBD1, the D call given in the table. TRBV12-2 is listed as a pseudogene. The CDR3 has 15 residues. The CDR3 DNA reads TGTGCAAGTCGCTTTATTGGGACAGGGAATCAGCCCCAGCATTTT. Amino acid sequence: CASRFIGTGNQPQHF.

This sequence joins TRBV5-1 and TRBJ1-2; the D is unclear. The CDR3 spans 13 residues. Germline assignment: CDR1 SGHRS and CDR2 YFSETQ. V lost 0 bases to trimming and J lost 7 bases, with 10 bases between them. The CDR3, as DNA: TGCGCCAGCAGCTTGGCTGGAGCGGCTGGCTACACCTTC. Translation gives CASSLAGAAGYTF.

This clone was counted a few times. The chain employs TRBV2 and TRBJ1-5; 9 nucleotides line up with TRBD1. This CDR3 is 15 amino acids long. Per the germline V gene, CDR1 is SNHLY and CDR2 is FYNNEI. J gave up 4 bases and V 6 bases, and 7 bases lay outside the gene matches. The CDR3 protein is CASSPGTGLNQPQHF. The CDR3 coding sequence is TGTGCCAGCAGCCCTGGGACAGGGTTAAATCAGCCCCAGCATTTT.

The chain uses TRBV30 and TRBJ1-1, with D uncertain. The ends were cut back, 4 bases at V and 1 base at J, with 10 bases in the middle. CDR1 GTSNPN and CDR2 SVGIG come from the germline V gene (reference sequence). CDR3 length: 13 amino acids. CDR3 loop: CAWTPSGNTEAFF. CDR3 nucleotide sequence: TGTGCCTGGACCCCCTCGGGGAACACTGAAGCTTTCTTT. The entire variable domain, with the rest obtained from reference TRBV30 and TRBJ1-1, is as follows: SQTIHQWPATLVQPVGSPLSLECTVEGTSNPNLYWYRQAAGRGLQLLFYSVGIGQISSEVPQNLSASRPQDRQFILSSKKLLLSDSGFYLCAWTPSGNTEAFFGQGTRLTVV.

The chain joins TRBV27 to TRBJ2-7, with D possibly being TRBD2 (5 bases). The V gene's germline CDR1 is MNHEY and CDR2 SMNVEV (reference sequence). V dropped 7 bases and J dropped 7 bases, with 20 bases sitting between them. This CDR3 region has 14 residues. The CDR3 protein is CASKMRVRLEEQYF. The CDR3, as DNA: TGTGCCAGCAAGATGCGGGTGAGGCTAGAGGAGCAGTACTTC.

CDR3 DNA sequence: TGCGCCAGCAGCTTGGAGGAGGGCTCTAACGAGCAGTACTTC. This translates into CASSLEEGSNEQYF. V is TRBV5-1 and J is TRBJ2-7; D is possibly TRBD2 (6 bases). The germline V and J ends were trimmed by 0 bases and 5 bases, with 12 bases remaining between them. The CDR3 spans 14 residues. Germline assignment: CDR1 SGHRS and CDR2 YFSETQ.